Reported below is one T cell receptor (beta chain). The sample is drawn from a study of T cell changes during pregnancy in multiple sclerosis. Method: immunoSEQ multiplex PCR; TCRdb's copy keeps in-frame clones and lacks some. The sample yields some 96,000 clones, 92% seen once. V gave up 5 bases and J gave up 1 base, with 18 bases separating them. Germline assignment: CDR1 MDHEN and CDR2 SYDVKM. This CDR3 comprises 16 residues. Sample: peripheral blood, taken after pregnancy. The TCR originated in a female donor with multiple sclerosis, enrolled in a pregnancy study. The chain employs TRBV28 and TRBJ2-7; TRBD1 might be the D (5 bases). CDR3 nucleotide sequence: TGTGCCAGCAGTATACCCTTAAGGGGTCCATCCTACGAGCAGTACTTC. Protein: CASSIPLRGPSYEQYF.